This T cell receptor (beta chain) was recovered during a study of shared clonotypes between healthy human individuals. Terminally differentiated effector memory CD45RA+ cells were excluded from the naive CD8 cells, which were CD45RO-negative and positively selected for CCR7. The CDR3 is made up of 15 amino acids. Trimming left V 5 bases short and J 1 base short, with 14 bases between. Germline V gene lookup returns CDR1 MNHEY and CDR2 SVGAGI. Only in-frame clones appear in the TCRdb table, and some are missing; sequencing was by immunoSEQ multiplex PCR. The sample shows about 680,000 clones, about 92% of them seen only once.

The gene calls are TRBV6-5 and TRBJ1-1, with D possibly being TRBD1 (5 bases). The clonotype originates from a man younger than 40 in good health. The source material was naive CD8+ T cells sorted from blood. The chain's CDR3 is CASSKAGMRNTEAFF. CDR3 DNA sequence: TGTGCCAGCAGTAAGGCAGGGATGCGGAACACTGAAGCTTTCTTT.